This entry is about one T cell receptor beta chain. Sequencing used immunoSEQ multiplex PCR; TCRdb keeps in-frame clones, though not all of them. The sample records about 84,000 clones, roughly 98% being singletons. This sample is part of a study of technical replicates of blood from a few donors. Germline CDR1 SGHNT, CDR2 YYREEE (reference sequence). This CDR3 comprises 16 residues. V was pared by 0 bases and J by 1 base, with 10 bases between. The sample comprised T cells isolated from PBMCs. The chain has TRBV5-4 and TRBJ2-2, with D perhaps matching TRBD2 (6 bases). This TCR was recovered from a human donor in good health. The CDR3 bases are TGTGCCAGCAGCTTGGAGACGGGACTGAACACCGGGGAGCTGTTTTTT. Residues: CASSLETGLNTGELFF.